The clone carrying this TCR beta chain was picked up a small number of times. Its target is not known. In making TCR beta libraries, quantitative 5'-RACE with molecular barcodes was used. In TCRdb, the 5' RACE reads were re-called with MiXCR into one record per CDR3 protein. The sample holds about 540,000 distinct CDR3 sequences, roughly 13% seen once. These data are taken from a study of CD8 T cells in ankylosing spondylitis. Broader study findings: Blood of patients with ankylosing spondylitis appeared to be characterized by a TCR beta motif of eight highly homologous variants. Before this, some motif variants had been reported in reactive arthritis synovial fluid and blood. Enrichment of disease-linked clones was reportedly significant in matched ankylosing spondylitis synovial fluid. Disease-associated clonotypes exhibited CD8+ identity and were relatively infrequent in peripheral blood.

The CDR3 loop spans 11 amino acids. The V gene's germline CDR1 is GTSNPN and CDR2 SVGIG (reference sequence). Between the trimmed V and J ends, which lost 8 bases and 2 bases, there was a span of 9 bases. The genes are TRBV30 and TRBJ2-5, with D perhaps TRBD1 (6 bases). The specimen sequenced was blood, either unsorted or a sorted T cell fraction (not recorded which). This clonotype originated in a male donor with ankylosing spondylitis. The CDR3 sequence: CAHGQQETQYF. The CDR3 coding sequence is TGTGCCCACGGACAGCAAGAGACCCAGTACTTC.